A selection of T cell receptor beta chains follows, all from one sample in a study of cytotoxic CD8 clonotypes in ibrutinib-treated CLL. TCRdb keeps only in-frame clones here, not all; method: immunoSEQ multiplex PCR. This sample has about 200,000 clones, with around 72% found just once. The sequencing used PBMCs, collected after 24 months of ibrutinib treatment. These TCRs come from a human donor with chronic lymphocytic leukemia. The CDR3 runs from the conserved cysteine through the conserved F or W. The D gene is left open where the match is weak. Clone sizes are given selectively: once, few, many, or a class where the clone is expanded.

j_call: TRBJ1-2; v_call: TRBV7-9; clone_size: .; d_call: .; cdr3_aa: CASSSSRDYGYTF; cdr3_nt: TGTGCCAGCAGCTCATCCAGGGACTATGGCTACACCTTC
j_call: TRBJ2-1; v_call: TRBV6-5; clone_size: .; d_call: .; cdr3_aa: CASSSPGPYNEQFF; cdr3_nt: TGTGCCAGCAGTTCCCCGGGACCATACAATGAGCAGTTCTTC
j_call: TRBJ1-2; v_call: TRBV5-4; clone_size: .; d_call: .; cdr3_aa: CASSKPPRQVYRDGYTF; cdr3_nt: TGTGCCAGCAGCAAACCACCCCGACAGGTTTATAGGGATGGCTACACCTTC
j_call: TRBJ2-1; v_call: TRBV7-9; clone_size: .; d_call: TRBD2; cdr3_aa: CASSWAGTSGRGGEQFF; cdr3_nt: TGTGCCAGCAGCTGGGCCGGGACTAGCGGGAGGGGCGGTGAGCAGTTCTTC
j_call: TRBJ2-3; v_call: TRBV15; clone_size: .; d_call: .; cdr3_aa: CATSHDYTDTQYF; cdr3_nt: TGTGCCACCAGCCACGACTACACAGATACGCAGTATTTT
j_call: TRBJ2-7; v_call: TRBV10-1; clone_size: .; d_call: .; cdr3_aa: CASSSWTVPDEQYF; cdr3_nt: TGCGCCAGCAGTTCCTGGACGGTGCCCGACGAGCAGTACTTC
j_call: TRBJ1-3; v_call: TRBV25-1; clone_size: .; d_call: TRBD1; cdr3_aa: CASSGGQFPGNTIYF; cdr3_nt: TGTGCCAGCAGTGGGGGACAGTTTCCTGGAAACACCATATATTTT
j_call: TRBJ2-3; v_call: TRBV27; clone_size: once; d_call: .; cdr3_aa: CASSLLTASTDTQYF; cdr3_nt: TGTGCCAGCAGTTTACTCACTGCTAGCACAGATACGCAGTATTTT
j_call: TRBJ2-5; v_call: TRBV28; clone_size: .; d_call: .; cdr3_aa: CASRWQSRETQYF; cdr3_nt: TGTGCCAGCAGGTGGCAGTCTCGGGAGACCCAGTACTTC
j_call: TRBJ1-1; v_call: TRBV28; clone_size: .; d_call: .; cdr3_aa: CASSFRVFIMRNTEAFF; cdr3_nt: TGTGCCAGCAGTTTCAGGGTATTTATTATGAGGAACACTGAAGCTTTCTTT
j_call: TRBJ2-4; v_call: TRBV28; clone_size: .; d_call: .; cdr3_aa: CASSPQRFRLKTKNIQYF; cdr3_nt: TGTGCCAGCAGTCCACAACGATTCCGTCTTAAGACCAAAAACATTCAGTACTTC
j_call: TRBJ2-1; v_call: TRBV5-1; clone_size: .; d_call: .; cdr3_aa: CASSLEFNSYNEQFF; cdr3_nt: TGCGCCAGCAGCTTAGAGTTCAACTCCTACAATGAGCAGTTCTTC
j_call: TRBJ2-7; v_call: TRBV27; clone_size: .; d_call: .; cdr3_aa: CASSQTRSSYEQYF; cdr3_nt: TGTGCCAGCAGCCAAACTAGGTCCTCCTACGAGCAGTACTTC
j_call: TRBJ2-7; v_call: TRBV5-1; clone_size: .; d_call: .; cdr3_aa: CASSLGQATYEQYF; cdr3_nt: TGCGCCAGCAGCTTGGGACAGGCCACCTACGAGCAGTACTTC
j_call: TRBJ1-3; v_call: TRBV4-2; clone_size: .; d_call: .; cdr3_aa: CASSQDLLFPGNTIYF; cdr3_nt: TGTGCCAGCAGCCAAGATCTCCTGTTCCCTGGAAACACCATATATTTT
j_call: TRBJ1-2; v_call: TRBV27; clone_size: .; d_call: TRBD1; cdr3_aa: CATPAGGQGAIRYGYTF; cdr3_nt: TGTGCCACCCCGGCGGGGGGACAGGGGGCGATTCGTTATGGCTACACCTTC
j_call: TRBJ2-1; v_call: TRBV30; clone_size: once; d_call: TRBD2; cdr3_aa: CAFLADSKGYEQFF; cdr3_nt: TGTGCCTTTCTAGCGGACTCAAAGGGCTATGAGCAGTTCTTC
j_call: TRBJ1-3; v_call: TRBV15; clone_size: .; d_call: .; cdr3_aa: CATSRDPLSSGNTIYF; cdr3_nt: TGTGCCACCAGCAGAGATCCCCTAAGCTCTGGAAACACCATATATTTT
j_call: TRBJ1-2; v_call: TRBV5-1; clone_size: .; d_call: .; cdr3_aa: CASSLEANYGYTF; cdr3_nt: TGCGCCAGCAGCTTGGAGGCAAACTATGGCTACACCTTC
j_call: TRBJ2-1; v_call: TRBV7-8; clone_size: .; d_call: .; cdr3_aa: CASSKDRSSYNEQFF; cdr3_nt: TGTGCCAGCAGCAAAGACAGGAGCTCCTACAATGAGCAGTTCTTC
j_call: TRBJ1-4; v_call: TRBV7-9; clone_size: few; d_call: .; cdr3_aa: CASSPAGWEKLFF; cdr3_nt: TGTGCCAGCAGCCCGGCGGGGTGGGAAAAACTGTTTTTT
j_call: TRBJ2-1; v_call: TRBV19; clone_size: .; d_call: TRBD2; cdr3_aa: CASSQGTSGGNEQFF; cdr3_nt: TGTGCCAGTAGCCAAGGGACTAGCGGGGGGAATGAGCAGTTCTTC
j_call: TRBJ2-5; v_call: TRBV7-2; clone_size: .; d_call: .; cdr3_aa: CASSRRVNRQETQYF; cdr3_nt: TGTGCCAGCAGCCGGAGGGTCAACCGACAAGAGACCCAGTACTTC
j_call: TRBJ2-7; v_call: TRBV4-3; clone_size: .; d_call: .; cdr3_aa: CASSQGTANSYEQYF; cdr3_nt: TGCGCCAGCAGCCAAGGGACAGCCAACTCCTACGAGCAGTACTTC
j_call: TRBJ2-3; v_call: TRBV27; clone_size: .; d_call: TRBD2; cdr3_aa: CASKPNGGGRLDTQYF; cdr3_nt: TGTGCCAGCAAACCTAATGGCGGGGGGCGGTTAGATACGCAGTATTTT
j_call: TRBJ2-3; v_call: TRBV5-4; clone_size: .; d_call: .; cdr3_aa: CASSPWPPATDTQYF; cdr3_nt: TGTGCCAGCAGCCCTTGGCCCCCCGCCACAGATACGCAGTATTTT
j_call: TRBJ2-7; v_call: TRBV13; clone_size: .; d_call: .; cdr3_aa: CASSLSSYEQYF; cdr3_nt: TGTGCCAGCAGCCTTAGCTCCTACGAGCAGTACTTC
j_call: TRBJ2-2; v_call: TRBV28; clone_size: few; d_call: TRBD2; cdr3_aa: CASKYRLAGALRELFF; cdr3_nt: TGTGCCAGCAAGTATCGACTAGCGGGAGCTTTGAGGGAGCTGTTTTTT
j_call: TRBJ2-3; v_call: TRBV7-2; clone_size: .; d_call: .; cdr3_aa: CASKPASTDTQYF; cdr3_nt: TGTGCCAGCAAGCCTGCGAGCACAGATACGCAGTATTTT
j_call: TRBJ2-1; v_call: TRBV4-3; clone_size: .; d_call: TRBD2; cdr3_aa: CASSPSSGGYEQFF; cdr3_nt: TGCGCCAGCAGCCCGTCTAGCGGAGGGTATGAGCAGTTCTTC
j_call: TRBJ1-1; v_call: TRBV21-1; clone_size: .; d_call: .; cdr3_aa: CASSKLGWNTEAFF; cdr3_nt: TGTGCCAGCAGCAAACTCGGGTGGAACACTGAAGCTTTCTTT
j_call: TRBJ2-7; v_call: TRBV9; clone_size: .; d_call: .; cdr3_aa: CASSPRRDSYEQYF; cdr3_nt: TGTGCCAGCAGTCCTCGCAGGGACTCCTACGAGCAGTACTTC
j_call: TRBJ1-3; v_call: TRBV5-1; clone_size: .; d_call: .; cdr3_aa: CASSWSSISGNTIYF; cdr3_nt: TGCGCCAGCAGCTGGAGTAGTATTTCTGGAAACACCATATATTTT
j_call: TRBJ2-1; v_call: TRBV29-1; clone_size: .; d_call: TRBD2; cdr3_aa: CSVELMRERLHEQFF; cdr3_nt: TGCAGCGTTGAATTGATGCGGGAGAGGTTACATGAGCAGTTCTTC
j_call: TRBJ2-7; v_call: TRBV30; clone_size: .; d_call: TRBD1; cdr3_aa: CAWDETGGYEQYF; cdr3_nt: TGTGCCTGGGACGAGACAGGGGGCTACGAGCAGTACTTC
j_call: TRBJ2-7; v_call: TRBV29-1; clone_size: .; d_call: .; cdr3_aa: CSVGEKIYGSYEQYF; cdr3_nt: TGCAGCGTAGGGGAAAAAATATACGGTTCCTACGAGCAGTACTTC
j_call: TRBJ2-7; v_call: TRBV7-2; clone_size: .; d_call: TRBD2; cdr3_aa: CASSLGLAGQYF; cdr3_nt: TGTGCCAGCAGCTTAGGGCTAGCGGGGCAGTACTTC
j_call: TRBJ2-1; v_call: TRBV7-3; clone_size: .; d_call: TRBD2; cdr3_aa: CASSLMIAGGEQFF; cdr3_nt: TGTGCCAGCAGCTTGATGATAGCGGGAGGTGAGCAGTTCTTC
j_call: TRBJ1-3; v_call: TRBV4-3; clone_size: .; d_call: TRBD1; cdr3_aa: CASSQVAGGAYGNTIYF; cdr3_nt: TGCGCCAGCAGCCAAGTTGCAGGGGGCGCTTATGGAAACACCATATATTTT
j_call: TRBJ2-7; v_call: TRBV27; clone_size: .; d_call: .; cdr3_aa: CASSLYGPARSPYEQYF; cdr3_nt: TGTGCCAGCAGTTTGTACGGGCCTGCCCGATCTCCCTACGAGCAGTACTTC
j_call: TRBJ2-3; v_call: TRBV7-2; clone_size: few; d_call: .; cdr3_aa: CASSLNGYTDTQYF; cdr3_nt: TGTGCCAGCAGCTTAAATGGATACACAGATACGCAGTATTTT
j_call: TRBJ2-7; v_call: TRBV19; clone_size: .; d_call: .; cdr3_aa: CASSIGGQTSYEQYF; cdr3_nt: TGTGCCAGTAGTATCGGCGGGCAAACCTCCTACGAGCAGTACTTC
j_call: TRBJ2-2; v_call: TRBV25-1; clone_size: .; d_call: .; cdr3_aa: CASSEYFTGELFF; cdr3_nt: TGTGCCAGCAGTGAATATTTCACCGGGGAGCTGTTTTTT
j_call: TRBJ1-2; v_call: TRBV7-9; clone_size: .; d_call: TRBD1; cdr3_aa: CASGQEYGYTF; cdr3_nt: TGTGCCAGCGGACAGGAATATGGCTACACCTTC
j_call: TRBJ2-7; v_call: TRBV4-2; clone_size: few; d_call: TRBD1; cdr3_aa: CASSHIGTDYEQYF; cdr3_nt: TGTGCCAGCAGCCATATCGGGACAGACTACGAGCAGTACTTC
j_call: TRBJ2-7; v_call: TRBV29-1; clone_size: .; d_call: .; cdr3_aa: CSVEVYNAYEQYF; cdr3_nt: TGCAGCGTTGAAGTTTACAACGCCTACGAGCAGTACTTC
j_call: TRBJ2-3; v_call: TRBV7-9; clone_size: .; d_call: TRBD2; cdr3_aa: CASSPRTSQTDTQYF; cdr3_nt: TGTGCCAGCAGCCCCCGGACTAGCCAAACAGATACGCAGTATTTT